The 7 T cell receptor beta chains reported below all come from one sample, sequenced in a study of PD-L1 blockade in urothelial cancer. Repertoires were generated with immunoSEQ multiplex PCR, while TCRdb's copy carries only in-frame clones and drops some. The repertoire consists of some 41,000 clones, with around 88% occurring once and the leading ten covering around 3.9%. The specimen was PBMCs, collected around atezolizumab (anti-PD-L1) treatment. These receptors came from a man older than 75 with urothelial cancer.

The gene calls are TRBV11-2 and TRBJ2-5, with 7 bases fitting TRBD2. Germline CDR1 is SGHAT and CDR2 is FQNNGV. After removal of 4 bases from V and 1 base from J, the junction contained 3 bases not matched to a gene. The CDR3 spans 14 residues. Here the CDR3 DNA reads TGTGCCAGCAGCTCCCTAGCGGCCCAAGAGACCCAGTACTTC. As protein: CASSSLAAQETQYF.

The CDR3 bases are TGTGCCAGCAGCAAATACAGGGATGGAGAGACCCAGTACTTC. Its protein is CASSKYRDGETQYF. The chain carries TRBV7-9 and TRBJ2-5; a weak D match, TRBD1 (6 bases). Per germline, CDR1 SEHNR and CDR2 FQNEAQ (reference sequence). Trimming left V 5 bases short and J 4 bases short, with 14 bases between. The CDR3 is 14 residues long. The entire variable domain, with the rest obtained from reference TRBV7-9 and TRBJ2-5, is as follows: DTGVSQNPRHKITKRGQNVTFRCDPISEHNRLYWYRQTLGQGPEFLTYFQNEAQLEKSRLLSDRFSAERPKGSFSTLEIQRTEQGDSAMYLCASSKYRDGETQYFGPGTRLLVL.

The CDR3, as DNA: TGTGCCAGCAGCTCGGGACTACCTTTCAATGAGCAGTTCTTC. Its protein is CASSSGLPFNEQFF. This chain uses TRBV28 with TRBJ2-1, with 7 positions matching TRBD2. V was pared by 6 bases and J by 6 bases, with 8 bases of the junction left unmatched. Germline loops: CDR1 MDHEN, CDR2 SYDVKM. The CDR3 consists of 14 residues.

J is TRBJ2-7 and V is TRBV5-5; possibly TRBD2 for D (6 bases). The length of the CDR3 is 15 residues. Trimming shortened V by 6 bases and J by 0 bases, and 16 bases separated the two germline ends. The germline gives CDR1 SGHKS, CDR2 YYEKEE (reference sequence). CDR3 DNA sequence: TGTGCCAGCATCGGGGGAGGTTCAAGCTCCTACGAGCAGTACTTC. Translated: CASIGGGSSSYEQYF. Drawing the rest from reference TRBV5-5 and TRBJ2-7, the complete variable domain is DAGVTQSPTHLIKTRGQQVTLRCSPISGHKSVSWYQQVLGQGPQFIFQYYEKEERGRGNFPDRFSARQFPNYSSELNVNALLLGDSALYLCASIGGGSSSYEQYFGPGTRLTVT.

The chain employs TRBV2 and TRBJ2-6, with a weak D call TRBD1 (6 bases). Looked up from germline, CDR1 is SNHLY and CDR2 is FYNNEI. V dropped 5 bases and J dropped 0 bases, with 11 bases sitting between them. The CDR3 spans 16 residues. The CDR3 is CASSTQGRSGANVLTF. The CDR3 DNA is TGTGCCAGCAGTACACAGGGCCGCTCTGGGGCCAACGTCCTGACTTTC.

The rearrangement links TRBV7-2 to TRBJ2-7, with D perhaps matching TRBD2 (5 bases). The V gene's germline CDR1 is SGHTA and CDR2 FQGNSA. The CDR3 has 16 amino acids. Trimming removed 5 bases from V and 6 bases from J, with 23 bases in between. The CDR3 DNA follows: TGTGCCAGCAGCCTCCAGCCCCCGGGATCAGGCGGCGAGCAGTACTTC. Encoded protein: CASSLQPPGSGGEQYF.

V and J are TRBV20-1 and TRBJ2-1; TRBD1 is a possible D gene (6 bases). Between the trimmed V and J ends, which lost 3 bases and 15 bases, there was a span of 15 bases. In germline, CDR1 is DFQATT, CDR2 SNEGSKA (reference sequence). This CDR3 has 11 residues. For the CDR3, the DNA is TGCAGTGCTAGTGACGACAGGTCGCCGTTCTTC. Translating gives CSASDDRSPFF.